A single sample gave rise to the 20 T cell receptor beta chains below, sequenced in a study of graft-versus-host responses after intestinal transplantation. Sequencing used immunoSEQ multiplex PCR; TCRdb keeps in-frame clones, though not all of them. The sample lists roughly 97,000 clones, roughly 87% occurring once. Their antigens remain unidentified. The input for sequencing was unstimulated CD4+ T cells sorted from spleen or lymph node cells, taken before intestinal transplant. Receptor source: a human donor who received an intestinal transplant.

This chain connects TRBV9 to TRBJ2-3, with a possible D match to TRBD2 (5 bases). Trimming cost V 0 bases and J 3 bases, with 5 bases left between them. Germline values: CDR1 SGDLS, CDR2 YYNGEE. The CDR3 consists of 13 residues. In DNA, the CDR3 is TGTGCCAGCAGCGTAGCGGGGACAGATACGCAGTATTTT. It is translated as CASSVAGTDTQYF.

V usage is TRBV19 and J usage is TRBJ1-5; D uncertain. The CDR3 is made up of 12 amino acids. V was shortened by 9 bases and J by 7 bases, with 13 bases between the two germline ends. Germline CDR1 is LNHDA and CDR2 is SQIVND (reference sequence). The CDR3 region is CASGEGWQPQHF. As DNA, the CDR3 is TGTGCCAGCGGGGAAGGATGGCAGCCCCAGCATTTT.

V is TRBV29-1 and J is TRBJ1-2, with 9 bases identical to TRBD1. V shed 3 bases and J 6 bases; nucleotides not matched to a gene: 5. Germline values: CDR1 SQVTM, CDR2 ANQGSEA. The CDR3 extends over 13 amino acids. The DNA of the CDR3 is TGCAGCGTTGACAGGGACAGGGCTAATGGCTACACCTTC. Translating gives CSVDRDRANGYTF. Filled out from reference TRBV29-1 and TRBJ1-2, the complete variable domain reads SAVISQKPSRDICQRGTSLTIQCQVDSQVTMMFWYRQQPGQSLTLIATANQGSEATYESGFVIDKFPISRPNLTFSTLTVSNMSPEDSSIYLCSVDRDRANGYTFGSGTRLTVV.

The chain employs TRBV6-5 and TRBJ1-1, with D perhaps TRBD1 (6 bases). V lost 6 bases and J lost 1, with 12 bases in between. The CDR3 is made up of 14 amino acids. Germline assignment: CDR1 MNHEY and CDR2 SVGAGI. CDR3 sequence reads: CASSQVGANTEAFF. The DNA of the CDR3 is TGTGCCAGCAGCCAGGTGGGGGCGAACACTGAAGCTTTCTTT.

The chain is built from TRBV28 and TRBJ2-3; 12 positions agree with TRBD2. Germline CDR1 MDHEN, CDR2 SYDVKM. This CDR3 has 15 residues. V dropped 3 bases and J dropped 7; count of bases not matched to a gene: 5. CDR3 in amino acids: CASSLTSGRIHTQYF. The DNA of the CDR3 is TGTGCCAGCAGTTTGACTAGCGGGAGAATCCATACGCAGTATTTT.

The table lists this clone with a count of one. The CDR3 coding sequence is TGTGCCAGCAGCATTGACAGGGGGCGCGGGGAGACCCAGTACTTC. It encodes CASSIDRGRGETQYF. The rearrangement joins TRBV9 to TRBJ2-5, with 10 bases identical to TRBD1. Germline values: CDR1 SGDLS, CDR2 YYNGEE. The V and J ends lost 4 bases and 5 bases, in that order; junction bases with no gene match: 8. This CDR3 comprises 15 residues.

The rearrangement links TRBV6-6 to TRBJ1-6; 7 positions agree with TRBD1. This CDR3 is built from 15 residues. The V gene's germline CDR1 is MNHNY and CDR2 SVGAGI (reference sequence). V was clipped by 5 bases and J by 5 bases; unmatched bases: 6. The CDR3 loop is CASSRPGQNNSPLHF. CDR3 DNA sequence: TGTGCCAGCAGTCGTCCGGGACAGAATAATTCACCCCTCCACTTT.

This clone is a singleton in its sample. The chain carries TRBV29-1 and TRBJ1-4; 9 nucleotides match TRBD1. The V segment lost 6 bases and the J segment 7 bases; nucleotides outside the gene matches: 6. CDR1 is SQVTM, CDR2 ANQGSEA, per germline. The length of the CDR3 is 13 residues. CDR3 coding DNA: TGCAGCGTAGGGACAGGGCTTAGTGAAAAACTGTTTTTT. Translating it yields CSVGTGLSEKLFF.

This clone was seen once. The V gene is TRBV7-6, the J gene TRBJ2-7; perhaps TRBD2 as D (5 bases). CDR1 and CDR2 from the germline V gene are SGHVS and FNYEAQ. This CDR3 region has 16 residues. The germline V and J ends were trimmed by 5 bases and 0 bases, with 17 bases remaining between them. In DNA, the CDR3 is TGTGCCAGCAGCCCCGGGGTGTCTAGGTCCTCCTACGAGCAGTACTTC. Translating gives CASSPGVSRSSYEQYF.

The J gene is TRBJ2-7, the V gene TRBV7-9; D remains ambiguous. The germline V and J ends were trimmed by 0 bases and 0 bases, with 6 bases remaining between them. CDR3 length: 14 amino acids. Looked up from germline, CDR1 is SEHNR and CDR2 is FQNEAQ (reference sequence). The CDR3 reads CASSLATYSYEQYF. The CDR3 DNA is TGTGCCAGCAGCTTAGCGACATACTCCTACGAGCAGTACTTC.

This sequence joins TRBV5-1 and TRBJ2-7, with TRBD1 identical over 9 bases. The length of the CDR3 is 15 residues. Germline lookup yields CDR1 SGHRS and CDR2 YFSETQ. J was trimmed by 6 bases and V by 4 bases; bases with no gene match: 11. CDR3 DNA: TGCGCCAGCAGCCCGATGGGGACAGGGTCCAGCGAGCAGTACTTC. Its translation: CASSPMGTGSSEQYF.

The chain employs TRBV7-3 and TRBJ2-7; D might be TRBD2 (5 bases). Germline V gene data show CDR1 as SGHTA and CDR2 as FQGTGA. The CDR3 runs 15 residues. Trimming took 1 base from V and 5 from J, leaving 15 bases between them. The CDR3 DNA reads as TGTGCCAGCAGCTTAAGCGCGGCGGGTTTGCACGAGCAGTACTTC. The encoded protein is CASSLSAAGLHEQYF.

V is TRBV5-1 and J is TRBJ2-3; TRBD1 matches at 7 bases. Trimming at V came to 0 bases and at J to 2 bases, leaving 6 bases not matched to a gene. From germline, CDR1 is SGHRS and CDR2 YFSETQ. The CDR3 is 16 amino acids. For the CDR3, the DNA is TGCGCCAGCAGCTTGGGGACAGGACGATCCACAGATACGCAGTATTTT. Its protein product is CASSLGTGRSTDTQYF.

The rearrangement joins TRBV6-1 to TRBJ1-5; 7 positions agree with TRBD1. Per germline, CDR1 MNHNS and CDR2 SASEGT. CDR3 length: 19 amino acids. The V gene end was trimmed by 2 bases and the J gene end by 2 bases; junction bases not matched to a gene: 15. CDR3 residues: CASSEWDSQVYGGNQPQHF. CDR3 DNA sequence: TGTGCCAGCAGTGAATGGGACAGTCAGGTTTACGGGGGCAATCAGCCCCAGCATTTT.

CDR3 sequence: CASSLAPTNTGELFF. CDR3 DNA: TGCGCCAGCAGCTTGGCTCCTACGAACACCGGGGAGCTGTTTTTT. The chain is built from TRBV5-1 and TRBJ2-2, with D hard to call. V gave up 0 bases and J gave up 0 bases, with 6 bases separating them. This CDR3 contains 15 residues. The V gene's germline CDR1 is SGHRS and CDR2 YFSETQ.

This clone has more than one count but fewer than ten. The chain combines TRBV5-4 with TRBJ2-4; D could derive from TRBD1 or TRBD2 (5 bases each). CDR3 length: 16 amino acids. Between the trimmed V and J ends, which lost 0 bases and 5 bases, there was a span of 15 bases. Looked up from germline, CDR1 is SGHNT and CDR2 is YYREEE (reference sequence). The CDR3 region is CASSLDVGRGQNIQYF. The CDR3 coding sequence is TGTGCCAGCAGCTTGGATGTGGGGCGAGGGCAAAACATTCAGTACTTC.

This clone was detected once. The chain combines TRBV7-6 with TRBJ2-1, with 7 bases fitting TRBD1. The CDR3 is 15 residues long. With V trimmed by 1 base and J by 7 bases, 7 bases remained unmatched. Germline loops: CDR1 SGHVS, CDR2 FNYEAQ. The CDR3 sequence is CASSLEGAWSNEQFF. CDR3 nucleotide sequence: TGTGCCAGCAGCTTAGAGGGGGCCTGGTCAAATGAGCAGTTCTTC.

The chain combines TRBV20-1 with TRBJ2-5; D gene uncertain. Trimming removed 6 bases at V and 4 bases at J, with 9 bases between. Germline V lookup: CDR1 DFQATT, CDR2 SNEGSKA (reference sequence). There are 11 residues in the CDR3. This CDR3 is CSAQDGETQYF. The CDR3, as DNA: TGCAGTGCGCAAGACGGAGAGACCCAGTACTTC.

The genes are TRBV6-5 and TRBJ2-5; 7 nucleotides match TRBD1. Trimming at V came to 6 bases and at J to 5 bases, leaving 6 bases not matched to a gene. Germline loops: CDR1 MNHEY, CDR2 SVGAGI. The CDR3 extends over 13 amino acids. CDR3 region: CASRRQGRETQYF. CDR3 sequence (DNA): TGTGCCAGCAGACGACAGGGTCGGGAGACCCAGTACTTC.

The V gene is TRBV7-2, the J gene TRBJ2-7; 7 nucleotides agree with TRBD1. This CDR3 spans 16 amino acids. Germline V gene sequence: CDR1 SGHTA, CDR2 FQGNSA. Trimming cost V 0 bases and J 0 bases; bases outside gene matches: 5. Written as DNA, the CDR3 is TGTGCCAGCAGCTTAGCGCCGACAGGGCCCTCCTACGAGCAGTACTTC. Translation gives CASSLAPTGPSYEQYF.